The 14 T cell receptor beta chains in this list originate from one sample, sequenced in a study of T cell repertoires in cytomegalovirus infection. Antigen specificity for these receptors is unknown. TCRdb reanalysed the reads using MiXCR and keeps one entry per CDR3 protein. The data contain hundreds of thousands of distinct CDR3 sequences, roughly a third of them singletons. This sample comprised cultured PBMCs, obtained from culture after CMV antigen stimulation. These receptors were obtained from a human donor in good health (CMV status not recorded). Some clones in this sample may be carry-over from other donors' samples.

This sequence joins TRBV11-1 and TRBJ2-7, with TRBD1 matching 9 bases. V gave up 4 bases and J gave up 2 bases; unmatched junction bases: 3. This CDR3 comprises 14 residues. In germline, CDR1 is SGHAT, CDR2 FQDESV (reference sequence). The CDR3 DNA reads as TGTGCCAGCAGCTACTACAGGGGGCCCTACGAGCAGTACTTC. Translating gives CASSYYRGPYEQYF.

The V call is TRBV28, the J call TRBJ2-1; TRBD2 agrees at 8 bases. The ends lost 7 bases at V and 2 bases at J; junction bases unmatched: 4. The CDR3 is 14 residues long. CDR1 MDHEN and CDR2 SYDVKM come from the germline V gene. The CDR3 spells CASNPGGTYNEQFF. DNA of the CDR3: TGTGCCAGCAACCCGGGGGGGACCTACAATGAGCAGTTCTTC.

The V and J genes are TRBV2 and TRBJ2-7; perhaps D is TRBD1 or TRBD2 (5 bases each). This CDR3 spans 16 amino acids. Germline-derived CDR1 and CDR2 are SNHLY and FYNNEI. Trimming left V 5 bases short and J 2 bases short, with 19 bases between. The DNA of the CDR3 is TGTGCCAGCAGTCGGGGCAACGTGCTTCCAGCCTACGAGCAGTACGTC. Residues: CASSRGNVLPAYEQYV.

At least ten counts were recorded for this clonotype. The V and J genes are TRBV7-8 and TRBJ2-3; 13 bases align to TRBD2. Germline-derived CDR1 and CDR2 are SGHVS and FQNEAQ. CDR3 size: 16 residues. The V and J ends lost 1 base and 4 bases, in that order; junction bases with no gene match: 2. The DNA of the CDR3 is TGTGCCAGCAGCTTAGGACTAGCGGGAGGATCAGATACGCAGTATTTT. Translated: CASSLGLAGGSDTQYF.

This clonotype showed up many times. V is TRBV7-2 and J is TRBJ2-3; TRBD2 is a possible D gene (5 bases). Germline CDR1 and CDR2: SGHTA and FQGNSA. Trimming stripped 2 bases from V and 14 bases from J, with 20 bases between. The CDR3 is 14 amino acids. CDR3 DNA: TGTGCCAGCAGCTTAATTTCAGTTTCCCGCGGGTTGTATTTT. Its translation: CASSLISVSRGLYF. The full variable domain, its missing parts supplied by reference TRBV7-2 and TRBJ2-3, is GAGVSQSPSNKVTEKGKDVELRCDPISGHTALYWYRQSLGQGLEFLIYFQGNSAPDKSGLPSDRFSAERTGGSVSTLTIQRTQQEDSAVYLCASSLISVSRGLYFGPGTRLTVL.

The chain has TRBV7-4 and TRBJ2-5; maybe TRBD2 (6 bases). V was cut by 7 bases and J by 4 bases, with 13 bases left in between. The CDR3 has 13 amino acids. Per germline, CDR1 SGHVT and CDR2 SQSDAQ. As DNA, the CDR3 is TGTGCCAGCAACCGACTAGTTGGAGAGACCCAGTACTTC. Amino acids: CASNRLVGETQYF.

CDR3 nucleotides: TGTGCCAGCCGTAGATGGGCAGGGAACACCGGGGAGCTGTTTTTT. Its translation: CASRRWAGNTGELFF. The chain is built from TRBV5-4 and TRBJ2-2; D is undetermined. This CDR3 has 15 amino acids. CDR1 and CDR2 (germline): SGHNT, YYREEE (reference sequence). V gave up 7 bases and J gave up 1 base, with 14 bases separating them.

V is TRBV5-1 and J is TRBJ1-1, with no clear D. CDR1 and CDR2 (germline): SGHRS, YFSETQ. There are 14 residues in the CDR3. The V and J ends lost 4 bases and 10 bases respectively, with 20 bases between them. CDR3 sequence: CASSLNPFRERAFF. CDR3 DNA sequence: TGCGCCAGCAGCCTGAACCCCTTCCGGGAACGAGCTTTCTTT.

This clonotype was detected only a few times. The V and J genes are TRBV29-1 and TRBJ2-1; D is possibly TRBD1 (5 bases). The CDR3 has 12 amino acids. V dropped 4 bases and J dropped 9 bases, with 13 bases sitting between them. Germline V lookup: CDR1 SQVTM, CDR2 ANQGSEA. This CDR3 reads CSVVSGMGEQFF. The CDR3 DNA follows: TGCAGCGTTGTATCAGGGATGGGTGAGCAGTTCTTC.

This clonotype occurred a few times. This chain joins TRBV12-3 or TRBV12-4 and TRBJ1-1, with TRBD1 identical over 8 bases. J lost 1 base, V lost 5 bases, and 3 bases had no gene match. This CDR3 has 14 residues. CDR3 protein: CASSDRGENTEAFF. CDR3 DNA: TGTGCCAGCAGTGACAGGGGCGAGAACACTGAAGCTTTCTTT.

This clonotype came up a few times. The rearrangement links TRBV7-2 to TRBJ2-1; D is uncertain. The CDR3 loop spans 11 amino acids. CDR1 SGHTA and CDR2 FQGNSA come from the germline V gene. V lost 6 bases and J 8 bases, leaving 8 bases between the germline ends. The CDR3 nucleotides read TGTGCCAGCAGGATAGCCCATGAGCAGTTCTTC. It codes for CASRIAHEQFF.

The chain links TRBV19 to TRBJ1-1, with TRBD1 identical over 7 bases. The junction had 8 bases not matched to a gene; V was cut back by 6 bases and J by 1 base. CDR1 and CDR2 (germline): LNHDA, SQIVND (reference sequence). CDR3 length equals 15 residues. In nucleotides, the CDR3 is TGTGCCAGTAGCCCTCCCCCAGGGGGGAACACTGAAGCTTTCTTT. Translation gives CASSPPPGGNTEAFF.

This rearrangement joins TRBV28 to TRBJ2-7, with D possibly being TRBD1 or TRBD2 (6 bases each). V was clipped by 10 bases and J by 7 bases, with 20 bases between them. CDR1 MDHEN and CDR2 SYDVKM come from the germline V gene. The CDR3 loop spans 13 amino acids. This CDR3 is CATEGGNLREQYF. DNA of the CDR3: TGTGCCACCGAAGGGGGGAACTTGAGGGAGCAGTACTTC. The variable domain in full, completed from reference TRBV28 and TRBJ2-7, reads DVKVTQSSRYLVKRTGEKVFLECVQDMDHENMFWYRQDPGLGLRLIYFSYDVKMKEKGDIPEGYSVSREKKERFSLILESASTNQTSMYLCATEGGNLREQYFGPGTRLTVT.

This clonotype was seen more than once but under ten times. This chain uses TRBV7-9 with TRBJ2-2; TRBD1 might be the D (6 bases). The CDR3 loop spans 16 amino acids. Between the trimmed V and J ends, which lost 5 bases and 7 bases, there was a span of 20 bases. Germline V gene lookup returns CDR1 SEHNR and CDR2 FQNEAQ (reference sequence). CDR3 DNA sequence: TGTGCCAGCAGCGATCGAACAGGGTTAGGAAGCGGGGAGCTGTTTTTT. It is translated as CASSDRTGLGSGELFF.